This TCR beta chain was captured by sequencing in a study of early T cells in non-severe SARS-CoV-2 infection. From the 5' RACE reads, TCRdb called clonotypes with MiXCR, one entry per CDR3 protein. The sample includes about 64,000 distinct CDR3 sequences, about 10% of them seen just once. This clonotype appeared a few times. The antigen is not known. Findings and limits, study-wide: CD4 and private specificities were missed by VDJdb matching, which favored anti-spike CD8 responses.

The sequences come from whole blood, collected at baseline. The receptor was isolated from an adult who was a healthcare worker with PCR-confirmed SARS-CoV-2 infection or an uninfected control (not recorded which).

CDR3 sequence: CASSPRDNHPANEQFF. The CDR3 DNA is TGTGCCAGCTCACCCAGGGACAACCATCCAGCCAATGAGCAGTTCTTC. The rearrangement links TRBV18 to TRBJ2-1, with D possibly being TRBD1 (6 bases). The germline V and J ends were trimmed by 3 bases and 6 bases, with 18 bases remaining between them. The germline V gene has CDR1 KGHSH and CDR2 LQKENI. The CDR3 has 16 amino acids.